Following are 16 T cell receptor beta chains from one sample sequenced in a study of regulatory T cells in long-lasting Graves disease. CDR3 regions were amplified by Arm-PCR using iRepertoire HTBI primers to build TCR beta libraries. TCRdb fed the multiplex PCR reads into MiXCR, producing one record per CDR3 protein. The sample consists of under 500,000 distinct CDR3 sequences, roughly 17% of them appearing once. Regarding time point: newly diagnosed GD, antithyroid drugs for less than 3 months. After RNA was extracted from PBMCs, the TCR library was made from it. Another study also made use of these data, one on T cells in Graves' hyperthyroidism and ophthalmopathy.

The sample was peripheral blood mononuclear cells (PBMCs), taken at new diagnosis, from a patient treated with antithyroid drugs. These receptors were collected from a woman younger than 45 with Graves disease.

This clonotype has ten or more counts. This chain links TRBV30 with TRBJ1-5; D unresolved. Germline V lookup: CDR1 GTSNPN, CDR2 SVGIG (reference sequence). The CDR3 runs 13 residues. Trimming removed 2 bases at V and 3 bases at J, with 8 bases between. The CDR3 loop is CAWSRSANQPQHF. The CDR3 DNA reads TGTGCCTGGAGTCGTAGCGCCAATCAGCCCCAGCATTTT.

The rearrangement joins TRBV24-1 to TRBJ2-3; D not certain. This CDR3 contains 16 residues. From germline, CDR1 is KGHDR and CDR2 SFDVKD. V lost 3 bases, J lost 4 bases, and 16 bases lay in between. The DNA for the CDR3 is TGTGCCACCAGTGATCCTGCGAGTGACGGAGCAGATACGCAGTATTTT. Protein sequence: CATSDPASDGADTQYF.

This clonotype has only a few counts. The V gene is TRBV2, the J gene TRBJ2-3; 13 bases line up with TRBD2. CDR1 and CDR2 (germline): SNHLY, FYNNEI. After removal of 7 bases from V and 4 bases from J, the junction contained 8 bases not matched to a gene. There are 16 residues in the CDR3. This chain's CDR3 is CASTLTSGRLPDTQYF. Here the CDR3 DNA reads TGTGCCAGCACCCTGACTAGCGGGAGGTTACCAGATACGCAGTATTTT.

This clonotype was observed many times. The chain is built from TRBV3-1 and TRBJ1-5; the D is unclear. V dropped 1 base and J dropped 5 bases, with 6 bases sitting between them. The CDR3 is made up of 13 amino acids. Germline V gene sequence: CDR1 LGHDT, CDR2 YNNKEL (reference sequence). The CDR3 protein is CASSQAADQPQHF. CDR3 nucleotides: TGTGCCAGCAGCCAAGCCGCGGATCAGCCCCAGCATTTT.

This clonotype was picked up many times. The chain has TRBV12-5 and TRBJ2-7; D is unresolved. Germline V gene data show CDR1 as LGHNT and CDR2 as FRNRAP. The V gene lost 1 base and the J gene lost 12 bases, with 16 bases spanning the gap. The CDR3 is 13 amino acids. The CDR3 region is CASGLDGDLVLYF. DNA of the CDR3: TGTGCTAGTGGTTTGGACGGTGACTTGGTCCTGTACTTC.

In its sample, this clonotype was seen once. The gene calls are TRBV20-1 and TRBJ2-2; 7 positions match TRBD2. V lost 1 base and J lost 3; bases outside the gene matches: 8. The germline CDR1 and CDR2 sequences are DFQATT and SNEGSKA (reference sequence). The CDR3 covers 16 residues. The chain's CDR3 is CSARALGAGHTGELFF. CDR3 DNA sequence: TGCAGTGCTAGAGCTCTGGGAGCGGGGCACACCGGGGAGCTGTTTTTT.

V and J are TRBV7-9 and TRBJ2-7, with D maybe TRBD2 (6 bases). The germline V gene encodes CDR1 SEHNR and CDR2 FQNEAQ (reference sequence). Trimming left V 4 bases short and J 3 bases short, with 10 bases between. CDR3 length: 13 amino acids. The DNA for the CDR3 is TGTGCCAGCAGCTCGACTAGGATCTACGAGCAGTACTTC. Encoded protein: CASSSTRIYEQYF.

The rearrangement links TRBV19 to TRBJ2-3, with 8 bases lining up with TRBD2. Looked up from germline, CDR1 is LNHDA and CDR2 is SQIVND (reference sequence). This CDR3 spans 13 amino acids. J gave up 6 bases and V 6 bases, and 5 bases lay outside the gene matches. The CDR3 DNA is TGTGCCAGTAGCTGGAGCGGGAGTGATACGCAGTATTTT. Protein: CASSWSGSDTQYF.

In its sample, this clonotype was seen many times. The chain uses TRBV29-1 and TRBJ1-5; D gene ambiguous. CDR1 and CDR2 (germline): SQVTM, ANQGSEA. Trimming left V 7 bases short and J 0 bases short, with 10 bases between. The CDR3 runs to 13 residues. The CDR3 DNA follows: TGCAGCGCCGCGGGTAGTAGCAATCAGCCCCAGCATTTT. Translated, it gives CSAAGSSNQPQHF.

Many counts were recorded for this clonotype. The chain combines TRBV28 with TRBJ2-3; the D is unclear. The germline gives CDR1 MDHEN, CDR2 SYDVKM. Trimming shortened V by 2 bases and J by 7 bases, and 7 bases separated the two germline ends. The CDR3 is 12 amino acids. CDR3 coding DNA: TGTGCCAGCAGTTTAGGAAGCAATACGCAGTATTTT. This codes for CASSLGSNTQYF.

This clonotype was recorded a few times. The chain is built from TRBV7-9 and TRBJ2-7; 11 nucleotides match TRBD1. The length of the CDR3 is 15 residues. V shed 4 bases and J 5 bases; nucleotides not matched to a gene: 7. Germline assignment: CDR1 SEHNR and CDR2 FQNEAQ (reference sequence). As DNA, the CDR3 is TGTGCCAGCAGCTCGGGGACAGGGGGGTTTGACGAGCAGTACTTC. It encodes CASSSGTGGFDEQYF.

The sample holds many counts of this clonotype. The germline gene is not matched at one end of the junction; a read error may be the cause. CDR3 in DNA: TGTGCCAGCAGTCTATGGACAGGGAACTACGAGCAGTACTTC. Translation: CASSLWTGNYEQYF. The chain couples TRBV28 to TRBJ2-7, with 8 bases matching TRBD1. The CDR3 length is 14 residues. Germline V lookup: CDR1 MDHEN, CDR2 SYDVKM.

The CDR3 nucleotides read TGCGCCAGCCGAGGTTCTTCGAACACCGGGGAGCTGTTTTTT. Translated: CASRGSSNTGELFF. This chain joins TRBV4-1 and TRBJ2-2, with D unclear. The CDR3 sequence is 14 residues long. Trimming removed 8 bases from V and 0 bases from J, with 10 bases in between. The germline V gene has CDR1 MGHRA and CDR2 YSYEKL.

This clonotype occurred many times. V gene TRBV28 combines with J gene TRBJ2-7; the D call may be TRBD1 or TRBD2 (6 bases each). This CDR3 comprises 16 residues. Germline values: CDR1 MDHEN, CDR2 SYDVKM. V lost 5 bases, J lost 6 bases, and 23 bases lay in between. CDR3 amino acids: CASSPTWGAAPGEQYF. CDR3 DNA: TGTGCCAGCAGTCCTACCTGGGGGGCGGCCCCTGGCGAGCAGTACTTC.

The table lists this clonotype with many counts. The chain uses TRBV2 and TRBJ1-1; D ambiguous. Germline values: CDR1 SNHLY, CDR2 FYNNEI. The CDR3 extends over 15 amino acids. Trimming shortened V by 1 base and J by 0 bases, and 9 bases separated the two germline ends. The CDR3 DNA reads TGTGCCAGCAGTGAAGGGGGAGGTTTGAACACTGAAGCTTTCTTT. This gives the protein CASSEGGGLNTEAFF. Full variable domain (outside the CDR3, taken from reference TRBV2 and TRBJ1-1): EPEVTQTPSHQVTQMGQEVILRCVPISNHLYFYWYRQILGQKVEFLVSFYNNEISEKSEIFDDQFSVERPDGSNFTLKIRSTKLEDSAMYFCASSEGGGLNTEAFFGQGTRLTVV.

This clonotype has at least ten counts. V gene TRBV28 combines with J gene TRBJ2-5; 10 bases are a match to TRBD2. J gave up 0 bases and V 5 bases, and 6 bases lay outside the gene matches. The CDR3 extends over 16 amino acids. Per the germline V gene, CDR1 is MDHEN and CDR2 is SYDVKM. CDR3 loop: CASSPLSGGYQETQYF. The CDR3 DNA sequence: TGTGCCAGCAGTCCTCTTAGCGGGGGGTACCAAGAGACCCAGTACTTC. The full variable domain, completed using reference TRBV28 and TRBJ2-5, is DVKVTQSSRYLVKRTGEKVFLECVQDMDHENMFWYRQDPGLGLRLIYFSYDVKMKEKGDIPEGYSVSREKKERFSLILESASTNQTSMYLCASSPLSGGYQETQYFGPGTRLLVL.